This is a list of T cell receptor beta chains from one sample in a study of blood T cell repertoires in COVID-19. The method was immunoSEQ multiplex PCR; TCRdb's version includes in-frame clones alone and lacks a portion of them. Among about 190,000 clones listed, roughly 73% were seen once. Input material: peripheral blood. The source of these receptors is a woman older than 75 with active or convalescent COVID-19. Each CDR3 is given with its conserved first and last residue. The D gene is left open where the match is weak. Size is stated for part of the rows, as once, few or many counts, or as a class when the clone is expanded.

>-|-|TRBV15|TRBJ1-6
TGTGCCACCAGCAGAGCACAGGGTTTTTCACCCCTCCACTTT
CATSRAQGFSPLHF
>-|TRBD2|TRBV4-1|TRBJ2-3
TGCGCCAGCAGCCAAGTTGGGCTAGCGGGGGGCCATTTCACAGATACGCAGTATTTT
CASSQVGLAGGHFTDTQYF
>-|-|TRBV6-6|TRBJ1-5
TGTGCCAGCAGTTTCTCCACAGGTGCCCCGCCCCAGCATTTT
CASSFSTGAPPQHF
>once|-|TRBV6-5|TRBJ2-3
TGTGCCAGCAGTTCGGGGACTCTGCTTAGCACAGATACGCAGTATTTT
CASSSGTLLSTDTQYF
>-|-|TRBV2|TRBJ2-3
TGTGCCAGCAGCCAGGGTTGGAGCACAGATACGCAGTATTTT
CASSQGWSTDTQYF
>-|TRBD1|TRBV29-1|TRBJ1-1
TGCAGCGCTAACAGGGGTAGCACTGAAGCTTTCTTT
CSANRGSTEAFF
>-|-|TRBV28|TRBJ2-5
TGTGCCAGCACCCCGACCCAGGGTGGGCAAGAGACCCAGTACTTC
CASTPTQGGQETQYF
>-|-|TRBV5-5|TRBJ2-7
TGTGCCAGCAGCTTAGACCCCAAGGGGCCCGAGCAGTACTTC
CASSLDPKGPEQYF
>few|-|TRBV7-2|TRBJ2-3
TGTGCCAGCAGCTTAGGACTGAGCACAGATACGCAGTATTTT
CASSLGLSTDTQYF
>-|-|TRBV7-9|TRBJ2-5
TGTGCCAGCAGCTTAGATCCAGGAACCCAAGAGACCCAGTACTTC
CASSLDPGTQETQYF
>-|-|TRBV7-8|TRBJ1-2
TGTGCCAGCAGCTTAGGGGACTTTAACTATGGCTACACCTTC
CASSLGDFNYGYTF
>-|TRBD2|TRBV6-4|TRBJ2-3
TGTGCCAGCACCGCCGGGACTAGTCATCGCGATACGCAGTATTTT
CASTAGTSHRDTQYF
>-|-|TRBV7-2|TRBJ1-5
TGTGCCAGCAGCTTAGACGGGGGGATACGCAATCAGCCCCAGCATTTT
CASSLDGGIRNQPQHF
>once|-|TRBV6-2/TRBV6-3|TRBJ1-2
TGTGCCAGCAGTTACACTACAGGGTTATCTGGCTACACCTTC
CASSYTTGLSGYTF
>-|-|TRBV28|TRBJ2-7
TGTGCCAGCAGTATAACAGGCCTTGCGCTCTACGAGCAGTACTTC
CASSITGLALYEQYF
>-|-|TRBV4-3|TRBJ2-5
TGCGCCAGCAGCCCAGAGGCGCCTAGCTTTGGGGAGACCCAGTACTTC
CASSPEAPSFGETQYF
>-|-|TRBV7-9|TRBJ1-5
TGTGCCAGCAGCGCGGTAGGACAGCCCCAGCATTTT
CASSAVGQPQHF
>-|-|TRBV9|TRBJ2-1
TGTGCCAGCAGCGCCGGGACAAACTCCTACAATGAGCAGTTCTTC
CASSAGTNSYNEQFF
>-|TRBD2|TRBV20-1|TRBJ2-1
TGCAGTGCTAGTCTTACGGGGGGCTCCTACAATGAGCAGTTCTTC
CSASLTGGSYNEQFF
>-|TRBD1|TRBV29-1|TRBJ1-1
TGCAGCGTTGATGATACAGGGGGCATCACTGAAGCTTTCTTT
CSVDDTGGITEAFF
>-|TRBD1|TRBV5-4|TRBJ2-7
TGTGCCAGCAGCGGGACAGGGTTGGAGCAGTACTTC
CASSGTGLEQYF
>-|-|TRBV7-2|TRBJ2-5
TGTGCCAGCAGCAAGCAGCAGGGCCCCCAAGAGACCCAGTACTTC
CASSKQQGPQETQYF
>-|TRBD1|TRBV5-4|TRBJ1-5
TGTGCCAGCAGCATGGACGGACAGGCGAATCAGCCCCAGCATTTT
CASSMDGQANQPQHF
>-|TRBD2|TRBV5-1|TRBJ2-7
TGCGCCAGCAGCTTCCGGGAGGTCTCCTACGAGCAGTACTTC
CASSFREVSYEQYF
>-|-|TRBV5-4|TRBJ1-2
TGTGCCAGCAGCCTGGGACAAGCTAACTATGGCTACACCTTC
CASSLGQANYGYTF
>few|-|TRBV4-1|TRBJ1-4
TGCGCCAGCAGCCTTATCGTTAGGGGCGAAAAACTGTTTTTT
CASSLIVRGEKLFF
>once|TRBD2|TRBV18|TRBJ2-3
TGTGCCAGCTCACGCCTGCGGGGGGACACAGATACGCAGTATTTT
CASSRLRGDTDTQYF
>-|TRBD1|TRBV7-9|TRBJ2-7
TGTGCCAGCAGCTCAAGATCCGGGACAGGACTAACCTACGAGCAGTACTTC
CASSSRSGTGLTYEQYF